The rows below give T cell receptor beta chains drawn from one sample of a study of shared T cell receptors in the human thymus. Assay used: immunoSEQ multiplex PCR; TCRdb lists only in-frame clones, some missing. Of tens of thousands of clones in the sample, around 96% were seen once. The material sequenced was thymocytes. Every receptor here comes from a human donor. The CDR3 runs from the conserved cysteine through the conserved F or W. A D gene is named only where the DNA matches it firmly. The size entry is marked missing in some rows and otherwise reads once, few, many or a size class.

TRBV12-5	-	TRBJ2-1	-	TGTGCTAGTGACACGAGCTCCTACAATGAGCAGTTCTTC	CASDTSSYNEQFF
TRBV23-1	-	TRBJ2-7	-	TGCGCCTGGGGGAGGGACAGAGAGTATTACGAGCAGTACTTC	CAWGRDREYYEQYF
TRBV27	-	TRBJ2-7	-	TGTGCCAGCGGCGTCTCCTACGAGCAGTACTTC	CASGVSYEQYF
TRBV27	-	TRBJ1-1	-	TGTGCCAGCACCACGAAGCGGGCAGCTGAAGCTTTCTTT	CASTTKRAAEAFF
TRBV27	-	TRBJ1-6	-	TGTGCCAGCAGTCTACGGGACCCATATTCACCCCTCCACTTT	CASSLRDPYSPLHF
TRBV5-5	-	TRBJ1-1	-	TGTGCCAGCAGTGAAACGACCAACATCTGGAACACTGAAGCTTTCTTT	CASSETTNIWNTEAFF
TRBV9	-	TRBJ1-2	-	TGTGCCAGCAGCGTAGACGGTGCTAACTATGGCTACACCTTC	CASSVDGANYGYTF
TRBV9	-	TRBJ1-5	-	TGTGCCAGCAGCGTCGGGTTGGGAAATCAGCCCCAGCATTTT	CASSVGLGNQPQHF
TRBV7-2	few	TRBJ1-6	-	TGTGCCAGCAGCTTAGCGTTGGAGGGGAGTTCACCCCTCCACTTT	CASSLALEGSSPLHF
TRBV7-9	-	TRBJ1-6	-	TGTGCCACCGAAGGAGGACGAAACCCTTCACCCCTCCACTTT	CATEGGRNPSPLHF
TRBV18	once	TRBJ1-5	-	TGTGCCAGCTCACGAAAGGTCCAGGGAAGGGGCATTAGCAATCAGCCCCAGCATTTT	CASSRKVQGRGISNQPQHF
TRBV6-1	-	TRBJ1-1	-	TGTGCCAGCACCCATCGGCGGGGGCAGGTCCCTTTCTTT	CASTHRRGQVPFF
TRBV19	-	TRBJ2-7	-	TGTGCCAGTAGTACCGGGGACCTACCCTCCTACGAGCAGTACTTC	CASSTGDLPSYEQYF
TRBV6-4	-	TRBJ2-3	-	TGTGCCAGCAGTGCGGGGGAGAACACAGATACGCAGTATTTT	CASSAGENTDTQYF
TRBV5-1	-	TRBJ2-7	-	TGCGCCAGCAGCCCGCCGGGACTGACCTACGAGCAGTACTTC	CASSPPGLTYEQYF
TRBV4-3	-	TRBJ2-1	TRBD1	TGCGCCAGCAGTCGTGCCGGGACAGGGAAGAATGAGCAGTTCTTC	CASSRAGTGKNEQFF
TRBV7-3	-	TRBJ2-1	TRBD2	TGTGCCAGCAGCTTAAGGCCTAGCGGCGGGAATGAGCAGTTCTTC	CASSLRPSGGNEQFF
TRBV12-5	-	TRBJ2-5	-	TGTGCTAGTGGGGCAGGCCAACAAGAGACCCAGTACTTC	CASGAGQQETQYF
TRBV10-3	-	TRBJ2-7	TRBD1	TGTGCCATCAGTGAGTCGGCTTGGACAGGGGGCTTCTCGCGGTCCTACGAGCAGTACTTC	CAISESAWTGGFSRSYEQYF
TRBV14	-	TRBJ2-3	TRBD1	TGTGCCAGCAGCCCCGGGCAGGGGGTAACAGATACGCAGTATTTT	CASSPGQGVTDTQYF
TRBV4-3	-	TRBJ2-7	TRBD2	TGCGCCAGCAGCCAATCTTGCGGGGGGCCCTACGAGCAGTACTTC	CASSQSCGGPYEQYF
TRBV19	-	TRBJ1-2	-	TGTGCCAGTAGTATGATCCGCATTACGGTTGACTATGGCTACACCTTC	CASSMIRITVDYGYTF
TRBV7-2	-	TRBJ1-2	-	TGTGCCAGCTGTAATCTCGGGCGGTTCTATGGCTACACCTTC	CASCNLGRFYGYTF
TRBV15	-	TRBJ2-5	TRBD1	TGTGCCACCAGCAGAGAAACAACTCGGGACAGGGGAGAAGAGACCCAGTACTTC	CATSRETTRDRGEETQYF
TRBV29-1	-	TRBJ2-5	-	TGCAGCGTTTACGTGTCGGCAGCCCAAGAGACCCAGTACTTC	CSVYVSAAQETQYF
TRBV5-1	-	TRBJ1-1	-	TGCGCCAGCAGCTGGGGGTGGGACACTGAAGCTTTCTTT	CASSWGWDTEAFF
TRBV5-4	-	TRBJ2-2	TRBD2	TGTGCCAGCAGCTTGGAGGGAGGGATATCGACCGGGGAGCTGTTTTTT	CASSLEGGISTGELFF
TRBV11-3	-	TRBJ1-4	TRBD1	TGTGCCAGCAGCCAGGGACAGGGGGAAAATGAAAAACTGTTTTTT	CASSQGQGENEKLFF
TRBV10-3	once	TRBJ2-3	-	TGTGCCAGCCGAAGGTTTCGCACAGATACGCAGTATTTT	CASRRFRTDTQYF
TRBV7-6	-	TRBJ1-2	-	TGTGCCAGCAGCCTGGGACGGAACTATGGCTACACCTTC	CASSLGRNYGYTF
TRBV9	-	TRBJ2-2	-	TGTGCCAGCAGCACACACGGGGGGCTCGGGGAGCTGTTTTTT	CASSTHGGLGELFF
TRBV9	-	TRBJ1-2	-	TGTGCCAGCAGCGTAGAACAGATTTTCTATGGCTACACCTTC	CASSVEQIFYGYTF
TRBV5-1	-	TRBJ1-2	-	TGCGCCAGCAGCTTGGTTGAAACCCCAAACTATGGCTACACCTTC	CASSLVETPNYGYTF
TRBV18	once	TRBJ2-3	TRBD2	TGTGCCAGCTCACCTTGGGGACTACCTTTCCGGGATACGCAGTATTTT	CASSPWGLPFRDTQYF
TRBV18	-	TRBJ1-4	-	TGTGCCAGCTCAAAAAAAGATCGGAATATAACCACTAATGAAAAACTGTTTTTT	CASSKKDRNITTNEKLFF
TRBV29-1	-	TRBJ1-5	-	TGCAGCGTTTCCGGGGGAATTGATTTGCAGCCCCAGCATTTT	CSVSGGIDLQPQHF
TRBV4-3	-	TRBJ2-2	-	TGCGCCAGCAGCCAAGATCAGATACCAGCGGGCCTAAACACCGGGGAGCTGTTTTTT	CASSQDQIPAGLNTGELFF